A selection of T cell receptor beta chains follows, all from one sample in a study of cytomegalovirus exposure and HLA in healthy donors. Assay: immunoSEQ multiplex PCR; the TCRdb copy retains only in-frame clones and omits some. The data contain about 120,000 clones, 75% to 90% of them singletons. The sequenced material came from PBMCs. The receptors stem from a man aged 25 to 45 in good health and CMV-seronegative. Both conserved end residues are part of each CDR3. Fields, in order: V gene, CDR3 length, clone size, J gene, D gene, CDR3 DNA, CDR3 protein. D genes are given only for firm matches. Where a row states a size, it is once, few, many or the class of an expanded clone; other rows omit it.

>TRBV7-8|16|NA|TRBJ1-2|NA
TGTGCCAGCAGCTTAGGGTGGGGAGGGGGGGCGGAGGGCTACACCTTC
CASSLGWGGGAEGYTF
>TRBV11-2|17|NA|TRBJ2-3|NA
TGTGCCAGCAGCTTAGGCCCTGCGGGAAGGTCGACAGATACGCAGTATTTT
CASSLGPAGRSTDTQYF
>TRBV5-1|15|NA|TRBJ2-2|NA
TGCGCCAGCAGCGCGGGGACAGAGGAGGTGGGGGAGCTGTTTTTT
CASSAGTEEVGELFF
>TRBV18|16|NA|TRBJ2-7|TRBD1
TGTGCCAGCTCACCACTAATGACAGGGGGTAACCACGAGCAGTACTTC
CASSPLMTGGNHEQYF
>TRBV7-2|15|NA|TRBJ2-3|TRBD2
TGTGCCAGCAGCTTGAGACTAGCGGGAGGCCCTTCTCCGTATTTT
CASSLRLAGGPSPYF
>TRBV18|19|NA|TRBJ2-2|NA
TGTGCCAGCTCACCCTCTACTATAACGCGGGCCATCCACACCGGGGAGCTGTTTTTT
CASSPSTITRAIHTGELFF
>TRBV7-9|15|once|TRBJ1-2|NA
TGTTCCAGCAGCTTCCTCGGGGGGGGAGACGATGGCTACACCTTC
CSSSFLGGGDDGYTF
>TRBV5-1|15|NA|TRBJ2-3|TRBD2
TGCGCCAGCAGCCTGCGGGGGGTCCTAACAGATACGCAGTATTTT
CASSLRGVLTDTQYF
>TRBV18|15|few|TRBJ1-1|NA
TGTGCCAGCTCACAGTGGGGGGGGGCGAACACTGAAGCTTTCTTT
CASSQWGGANTEAFF
>TRBV6-1|12|NA|TRBJ2-7|TRBD2
TGTGCCAGCAGTGCGGGGGGGTACGAGCAGTACTTC
CASSAGGYEQYF
>TRBV21-1|16|NA|TRBJ1-2|NA
TGTGCCAGCAGCAATTCGACCAAGACAGGGGAAAATGGCTACACCTTC
CASSNSTKTGENGYTF
>TRBV27|14|NA|TRBJ1-3|NA
TGTGCCAGCAGTCTAGGGGTATTAGGAAACACCATATATTTT
CASSLGVLGNTIYF
>TRBV5-6|13|few|TRBJ1-1|NA
TGTGCCAGCAGCTTGGTTACAGGGATGGGATCTTTCTTT
CASSLVTGMGSFF
>TRBV5-1|15|NA|TRBJ2-3|TRBD2
TGCGCCAGCAGCTGGGGGACTAGACAAACAGATACGCAGTATTTT
CASSWGTRQTDTQYF
>TRBV5-1|20|NA|TRBJ2-7|TRBD2
TGCGCCAGCAGCTCGGGACTAGCGGGGGGCCCCCTCTTCGGACCCTACGAGCAGTACTTC
CASSSGLAGGPLFGPYEQYF
>TRBV29-1|13|NA|TRBJ2-1|NA
TGCAGCGCTGATCGGGGGGCCCGAGAGGAGCAGTTCTTC
CSADRGAREEQFF
>TRBV5-4|15|few|TRBJ1-4|TRBD1
TGTGCCAGCAGCTTGGGAGGGGACAGTAACGAAAAACTGTTTTTT
CASSLGGDSNEKLFF
>TRBV4-3|14|once|TRBJ1-2|NA
TGCGCCAGCAGCCAAGATGCCAGGGGCTATGGCTACACCTTC
CASSQDARGYGYTF
>TRBV19|15|NA|TRBJ2-3|NA
TGTGCCAGTAGTATCCAGGGGCCGAGCACAGATACGCAGTATTTT
CASSIQGPSTDTQYF
>TRBV10-2|14|NA|TRBJ2-7|TRBD2
TGCGCCAGCAGTGAAGGGCGGGGGAGCTACGAGCAGTACTTC
CASSEGRGSYEQYF
>TRBV7-2|13|NA|TRBJ1-3|TRBD1
TGTGCCAGCAGCTTGGACAGGGAGGACACCATATATTTT
CASSLDREDTIYF
>TRBV6-5|12|NA|TRBJ2-7|NA
TGTGCCAGCAGTTCGCCAGGGCGCGAGCAGTACTTC
CASSSPGREQYF
>TRBV7-2|12|NA|TRBJ1-2|NA
TGTGCCAGCAGCCCTTTGAAGGAGGGCTACACCTTC
CASSPLKEGYTF
>TRBV2|15|once|TRBJ1-6|NA
TGTGCCGGCAAAGGGGGGGGTTCCTATAATTCACCCCTCCACTTT
CAGKGGGSYNSPLHF
>TRBV9|12|few|TRBJ1-2|NA
TGTGCCAGCACCGGGGGGGAGTATGGCTACACCTTC
CASTGGEYGYTF
>TRBV14|15|NA|TRBJ2-7|NA
TGTGCCAGCAGCCAAGATCTGGCAGGGATCCACGAGCAGTACTTC
CASSQDLAGIHEQYF
>TRBV5-4|14|few|TRBJ2-1|TRBD1
TGTGCCAACAACAGGGGAAGAGGGTACAATGAGCAGTTCTTC
CANNRGRGYNEQFF
>TRBV2|14|NA|TRBJ2-2|TRBD1
TGTGCCAGCAGTGACAGGGGGCGGATCGGGGAGCTGTTTTTT
CASSDRGRIGELFF
>TRBV7-9|15|NA|TRBJ1-2|NA
TGTGCCAGCAGCGAGGCGGGGCTTGGGGTTAATGGCTACACCTTC
CASSEAGLGVNGYTF